This T cell receptor beta chain was recorded in a study of blood T cell repertoires in COVID-19. Clones were read by immunoSEQ multiplex PCR, and TCRdb kept only the in-frame ones, dropping some. This table holds 90,000 to 150,000 clones, 65% to 90% found once. Sequencing was carried out using peripheral blood. The TCR sequence derives from a man older than 75 with acute or convalescent COVID-19.

In nucleotides, the CDR3 is TGTGCCAGCAGTGGTTCGCGGGGCGCATACGAGCAGTACTTC. It is translated as CASSGSRGAYEQYF. The J gene is TRBJ2-7, the V gene TRBV28; D may be TRBD2 (6 bases). CDR1 MDHEN and CDR2 SYDVKM come from the germline V gene. The CDR3 has 14 amino acids. Between the trimmed V and J ends, which lost 5 bases and 4 bases, there was a span of 15 bases.